Described below is a single T cell receptor (beta chain) sequence and its context. This receptor's antigen is unknown. No qualities accompany the bases; no much larger clone lies one base away. The CDR3 regions of human TCRbeta chains were analyzed by immunosequencing. The authors processed their data as follows. Repertoire TCRs were checked for matches against a reference library of SARS-CoV-2-specific TCRs that had been generated using the MIRA antigen-specificity platform. Breadth was defined as the fraction of unique TCRs that were SARS-CoV-2-associated, and depth was defined as the fraction of total T cells that were SARS-CoV-2-associated. Using the MIRA data, every spike-specific TCR was mapped to the spike region that the TCR reacted to and assigned to either a CD4 or a CD8 class. Log10-transformed breadth and depth values were compared by one-way ANOVA with Sidak's multiple comparisons tests. Imported from immuneACCESS, the table was reduced by TCRdb to in-frame sequences with V and J called. These copies leave out some clones; in studies compared against another copy, an unresolved V gene accounts for under half, and the cause of the remainder is not known. V and J calls and clone size are given by that table; D and trimming were obtained from the DNA. Within this sample are 35,000 to 55,000 clones, with roughly 78% of them counted one time only. Clones ranked in the top ten supply roughly 20% of the sample.

These data are taken from a study of T cell responses to AZD1222 COVID-19 vaccine (dated by TCRdb to about 2021). A note on the overall study: A total of around 240 trial participants underwent TCR sequencing, of whom under 220 had received two doses of AZD1222 and 26 had received two doses of the MenACWY control vaccine. Trial participants were enrolled by age into subgroups of 18-55, 56-69 and 70-plus years, and about 150, 27 and 61 TCR-sequenced participants, respectively, were included in these subgroups.

The time point label corresponds to: about 28 days (+/-7) after the second vaccine dose. The sample's treatment or condition label, decoded: meningococcal conjugate vaccine given as trial control. The vaccinee samples were drawn from two UK trials, COV001 and COV002, one of which was a single-blind randomized controlled phase 2/3 trial testing AZD1222 (ChAdOx1 nCoV-19) in healthy adults. For TCRbeta chain sequencing, PBMC samples from trial participants were taken at day 0 and at day 28 after the second dose. The germline V gene (reference sequence) supplies CDR1 SEHNR and CDR2 FQNEAQ. V gives up 0 bases and J gives up 0 bases, and the segment between their germline ends measures 9 bases. The CDR3 holds 15 amino acids from the cysteine to the phenylalanine. The DNA shown is the 45-base CDR3, in frame from base 1. General conclusions and limits of the study: Conclusions about previously exposed vaccinees are limited because only a handful of AZD1222 recipients were SARS-CoV-2 seropositive at baseline. A significant rise in spike-specific TCR breadth and depth was observed after two AZD1222 doses relative to day 0 and relative to MenACWY recipients. Because no day 14 peak-response samples were available, the repertoires could be characterized only after the peak T cell response. Reportedly, almost half of the unique spike-specific TCRs recognized epitopes lying outside the regions that are mutated in the B.1.351 and B.1.1.7 variants. CD4 TCRs associated with the vaccine covered the entire spike protein, and the dominant responses were in regions 160-218 and 743-854. The 56-69-year group was small, and its depth increase did not reach significance, likely because of low power. Participants were mostly white British, with more females than males. The authors suggested clonal diversity may have been underestimated.

The V gene is TRBV7-9 and the J gene is TRBJ2-7; the D gene lacks a confident call. The sample was peripheral blood, taken 28 days after the second dose of the MenACWY control vaccine. The TCR originated in an adult who received the MenACWY meningococcal vaccine as a control. The encoded CDR3 is CASSLANRSSYEQYF. The nucleotide sequence reads as follows: TGTGCCAGCAGCTTAGCGAACCGAAGCTCCTACGAGCAGTACTTC.